This T cell receptor (beta chain) was identified in a study of tumor-infiltrating lymphocytes in primary liver carcinoma. Turning to the study itself: Staging placed the tumors at T1-T3 N0M0, and they measured about 4 to 11 cm across. Sample yields of productive TCRbeta reads, ranging from roughly 3.5 to 8 million, were similar across tissue types.

TCR beta cDNA came from around 0.5 ug total RNA, primed with a constant-region primer. What produced the TCR beta libraries was three nested multiplex PCR rounds using slightly modified ARM-PCR. For roughly 10 cycles apiece, the opening two PCR rounds ran with TRBV1-TRBV30 forward primers and a C-beta reverse primer. TCRdb processed the multiplex PCR reads anew with MiXCR; each CDR3 protein has one entry. The table records tens of thousands of distinct CDR3 sequences, over 60% of them present only once. V trimming: 5 bases; J trimming: 9 bases; junction bases outside the gene matches: 5. Per the germline V gene, CDR1 is SGHAT and CDR2 is FQNNGV. This CDR3 contains 13 residues. The roughly 20-31 mg bulk tissue piece was not sorted before simultaneous RNA and DNA extraction. Donors underwent surgery for histopathologically diagnosed primary liver carcinoma. This clonotype is deemed medium-sized (0.01 to 0.1%).

V and J are TRBV11-2 and TRBJ2-1; 9 nucleotides line up with TRBD1. Sequenced input: liver tumor tissue from sampling region 4. Subset reported: tumor region T4, right-lateral pole. This sequence originates from a man aged 35 to 55 with primary liver carcinoma and hepatitis B virus infection. In DNA, the CDR3 is TGTGCCAGCAGCCCCGACAGGGGGAGTGAGCAGTTCTTC. It codes for CASSPDRGSEQFF. The full variable domain, rest sourced from reference TRBV11-2 and TRBJ2-1, is EAGVAQSPRYKIIEKRQSVAFWCNPISGHATLYWYQQILGQGPKLLIQFQNNGVVDDSQLPKDRFSAERLKGVDSTLKIQPAKLEDSAVYLCASSPDRGSEQFFGPGTRLTVL.